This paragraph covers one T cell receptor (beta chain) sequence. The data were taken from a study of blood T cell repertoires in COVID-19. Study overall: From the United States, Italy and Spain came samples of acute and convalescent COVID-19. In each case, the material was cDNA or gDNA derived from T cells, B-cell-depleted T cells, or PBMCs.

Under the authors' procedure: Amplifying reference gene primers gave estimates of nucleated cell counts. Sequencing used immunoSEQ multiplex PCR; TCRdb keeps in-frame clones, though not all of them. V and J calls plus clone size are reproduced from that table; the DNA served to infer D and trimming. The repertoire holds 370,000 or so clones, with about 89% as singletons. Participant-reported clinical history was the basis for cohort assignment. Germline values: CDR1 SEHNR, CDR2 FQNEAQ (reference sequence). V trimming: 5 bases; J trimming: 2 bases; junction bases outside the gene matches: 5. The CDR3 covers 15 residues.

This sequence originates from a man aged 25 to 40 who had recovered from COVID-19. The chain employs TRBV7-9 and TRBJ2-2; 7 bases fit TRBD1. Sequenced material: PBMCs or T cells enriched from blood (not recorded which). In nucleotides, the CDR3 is TGTGCCAGCAGCATCCGGGACAGAAACACCGGGGAGCTGTTTTTT. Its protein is CASSIRDRNTGELFF.